A selection of T cell receptor beta chains follows, all from one sample in a study of chemoradiotherapy in HPV16-positive cancers. Libraries were prepared by immunoSEQ multiplex PCR; TCRdb keeps only in-frame clonotypes and omits some of them. This table has about 12,000 clones, around three quarters appearing once. Collection of the sample occurred from a patient who underwent chemoradiotherapy. Receptors were obtained from a human donor with HPV-associated anogenital cancer. CDR3s include the opening cysteine and the closing phenylalanine or tryptophan. The D gene is left open where the match is weak. Not every row has a clone size; where given, it reads once, few, many or a size class.

d_gene	v_gene	abundance	j_gene	CDR3aa
TRBD1	TRBV7-9	.	TRBJ1-2	CASGTGIFGYTF
.	TRBV4-3	.	TRBJ1-1	CASSQDPDTNTEAFF
.	TRBV9	.	TRBJ2-1	CASSVSATNNEQFF
.	TRBV6-5	.	TRBJ1-2	CASSYGGAGYTF
.	TRBV5-8	.	TRBJ2-3	CASSFGGADTQYF
.	TRBV7-9	once	TRBJ2-1	CASSLTRGLYNEQFF
TRBD2	TRBV5-1	once	TRBJ2-5	CASSSGGRETQYF
.	TRBV30	.	TRBJ1-6	CAWNWNQGGTNSPLHF
.	TRBV7-3	.	TRBJ2-1	CASSPQAGYNEQFF
.	TRBV6-1	.	TRBJ1-1	CASSEGAGSRIEAFF
.	TRBV19	.	TRBJ1-6	CASSRQDNSPLHF
.	TRBV4-3	.	TRBJ1-1	CASSSYIGGSVEAFF
TRBD2	TRBV11-2	.	TRBJ2-1	CASSPNREASGGGEQFF
.	TRBV7-9	.	TRBJ2-7	CASSLLGYEQYF
TRBD1	TRBV4-2	once	TRBJ1-4	CASSHGGDRVREKLFF
.	TRBV7-9	.	TRBJ1-5	CASSQGSLSRQPQHF
.	TRBV7-2	.	TRBJ2-3	CASSWMTSTDTQYF
TRBD1	TRBV7-2	.	TRBJ1-2	CASSQGQRNYGYTF
.	TRBV27	.	TRBJ1-1	CASSLGWGTEAFF
.	TRBV7-2	.	TRBJ1-4	CASSLKSGGYEKLFF
.	TRBV15	once	TRBJ1-4	CATSGADEKLFF
.	TRBV9	.	TRBJ1-2	CASSEGSNYGYTF
.	TRBV7-2	few	TRBJ1-2	CASSLDLYGYTF
TRBD1	TRBV5-4	.	TRBJ2-7	CASSMRTGTYEQYF
TRBD1	TRBV10-3	once	TRBJ1-2	CAISLPGQVDYGYTF
.	TRBV5-1	.	TRBJ2-3	CASRLSTDTQYF
.	TRBV15	.	TRBJ1-2	CATSRDLSDSYGYTF
.	TRBV6-1	.	TRBJ1-3	CASSGTRASSGNTIYF
.	TRBV6-5	few	TRBJ1-6	CASSPLGWNSPLHF
TRBD1	TRBV11-3	.	TRBJ2-7	CASSLEGQGRSFGYEQYF